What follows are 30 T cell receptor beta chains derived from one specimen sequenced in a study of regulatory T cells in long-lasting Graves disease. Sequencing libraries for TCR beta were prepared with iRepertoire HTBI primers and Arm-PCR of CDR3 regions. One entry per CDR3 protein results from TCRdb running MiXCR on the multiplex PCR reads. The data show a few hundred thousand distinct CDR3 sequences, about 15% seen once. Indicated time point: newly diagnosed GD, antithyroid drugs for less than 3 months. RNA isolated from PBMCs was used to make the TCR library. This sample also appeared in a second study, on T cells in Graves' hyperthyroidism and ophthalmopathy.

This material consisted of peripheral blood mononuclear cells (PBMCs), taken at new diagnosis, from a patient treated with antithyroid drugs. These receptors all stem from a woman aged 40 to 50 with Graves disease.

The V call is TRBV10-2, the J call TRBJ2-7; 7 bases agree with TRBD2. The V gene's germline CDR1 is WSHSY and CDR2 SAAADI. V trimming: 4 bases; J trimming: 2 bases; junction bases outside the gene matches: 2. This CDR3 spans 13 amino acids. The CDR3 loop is CASSVGLTYEQYF. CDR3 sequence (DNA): TGCGCCAGCAGTGTGGGACTAACCTACGAGCAGTACTTC.

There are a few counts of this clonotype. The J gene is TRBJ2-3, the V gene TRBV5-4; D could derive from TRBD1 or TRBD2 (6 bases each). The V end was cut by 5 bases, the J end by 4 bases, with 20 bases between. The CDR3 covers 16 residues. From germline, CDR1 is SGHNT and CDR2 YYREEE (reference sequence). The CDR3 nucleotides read TGTGCCAGCAGTTCCGCCGGGACTCCAGGGGCAGATACGCAGTATTTT. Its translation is CASSSAGTPGADTQYF.

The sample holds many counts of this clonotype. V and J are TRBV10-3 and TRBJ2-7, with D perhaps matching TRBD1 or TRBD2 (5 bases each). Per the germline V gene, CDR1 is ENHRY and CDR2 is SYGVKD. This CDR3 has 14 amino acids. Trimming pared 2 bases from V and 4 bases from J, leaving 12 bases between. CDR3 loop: CAISETGTEYEQYF. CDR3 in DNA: TGTGCCATCAGTGAGACCGGGACGGAGTACGAGCAGTACTTC.

The CDR3 here is CASSLSGFNYGYTF. In nucleotides, the CDR3 is TGTGCCAGCAGCTTAAGCGGATTCAACTATGGCTACACCTTC. This chain joins TRBV5-6 and TRBJ1-2; D unclear. Germline values: CDR1 SGHDT, CDR2 YYEEEE. The CDR3 is made up of 14 amino acids. Trimming removed 2 bases from V and 2 bases from J, with 10 bases in between.

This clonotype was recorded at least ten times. In nucleotides, the CDR3 is TGTGCCAGCACTCATGGGACAGGGGGGACCGGGGAGCTGTTTTTT. Its translation is CASTHGTGGTGELFF. This chain joins TRBV12-3 or TRBV12-4 and TRBJ2-2; 11 bases align to TRBD1. The CDR3 has 15 residues. V shed 7 bases, J shed 5 bases, and the junction held 6 bases outside the gene matches.

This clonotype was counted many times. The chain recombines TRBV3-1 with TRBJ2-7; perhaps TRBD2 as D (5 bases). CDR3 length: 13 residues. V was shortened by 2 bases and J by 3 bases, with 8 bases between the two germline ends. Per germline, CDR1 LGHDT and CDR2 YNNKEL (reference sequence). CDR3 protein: CASSQSDFYEQYF. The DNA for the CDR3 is TGTGCCAGCAGCCAATCGGACTTCTACGAGCAGTACTTC.

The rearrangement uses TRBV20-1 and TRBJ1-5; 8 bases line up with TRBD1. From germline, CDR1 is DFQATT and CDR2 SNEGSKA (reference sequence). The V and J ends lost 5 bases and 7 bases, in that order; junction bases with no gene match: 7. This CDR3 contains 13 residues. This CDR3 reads CSAATGGGQPQHF. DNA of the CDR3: TGCAGTGCTGCTACAGGGGGAGGACAGCCCCAGCATTTT.

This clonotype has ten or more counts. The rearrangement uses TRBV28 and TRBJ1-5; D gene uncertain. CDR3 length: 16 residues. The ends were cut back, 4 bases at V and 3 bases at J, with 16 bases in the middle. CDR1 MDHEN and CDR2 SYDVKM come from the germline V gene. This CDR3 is CASSYLDRLTNQPQHF. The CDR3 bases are TGTGCCAGCAGTTACCTCGACCGACTGACCAATCAGCCCCAGCATTTT.

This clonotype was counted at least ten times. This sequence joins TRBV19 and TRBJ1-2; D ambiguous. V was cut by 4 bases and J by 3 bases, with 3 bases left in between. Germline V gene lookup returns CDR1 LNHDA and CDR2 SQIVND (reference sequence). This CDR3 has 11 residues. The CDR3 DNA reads TGTGCCAGTAGTACTTACTATGGCTACACCTTC. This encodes CASSTYYGYTF.

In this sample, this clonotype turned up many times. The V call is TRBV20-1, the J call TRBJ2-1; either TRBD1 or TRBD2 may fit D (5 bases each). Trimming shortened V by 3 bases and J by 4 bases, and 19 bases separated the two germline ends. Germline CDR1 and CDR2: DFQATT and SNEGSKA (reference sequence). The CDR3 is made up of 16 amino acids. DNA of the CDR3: TGCAGTGCTAGTAACGCCGCCTCGGGGCTATACAATGAGCAGTTCTTC. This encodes CSASNAASGLYNEQFF.

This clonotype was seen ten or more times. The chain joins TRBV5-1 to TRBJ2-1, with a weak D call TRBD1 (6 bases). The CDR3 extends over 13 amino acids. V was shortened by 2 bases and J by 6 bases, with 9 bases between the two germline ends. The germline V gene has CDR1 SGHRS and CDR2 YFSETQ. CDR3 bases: TGCGCCAGCAGCTTTCGGACAGCCAATGAGCAGTTCTTC. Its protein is CASSFRTANEQFF.

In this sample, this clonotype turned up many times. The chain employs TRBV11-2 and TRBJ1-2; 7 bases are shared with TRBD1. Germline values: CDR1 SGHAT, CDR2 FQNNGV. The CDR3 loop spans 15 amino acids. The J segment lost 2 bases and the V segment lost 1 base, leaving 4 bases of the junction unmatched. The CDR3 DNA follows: TGTGCCAGCAGCTTAGGACAGGGAAAGAACTATGGCTACACCTTC. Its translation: CASSLGQGKNYGYTF.

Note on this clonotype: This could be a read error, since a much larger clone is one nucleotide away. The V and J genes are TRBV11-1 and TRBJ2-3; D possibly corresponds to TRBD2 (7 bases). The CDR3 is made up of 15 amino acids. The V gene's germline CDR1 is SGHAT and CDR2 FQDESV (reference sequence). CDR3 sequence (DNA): TGTGCCAGCAGCTGGGGGGCTAGCGGCCCTCCAACGCACTATTTT. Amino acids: CASSWGASGPPTHYF.

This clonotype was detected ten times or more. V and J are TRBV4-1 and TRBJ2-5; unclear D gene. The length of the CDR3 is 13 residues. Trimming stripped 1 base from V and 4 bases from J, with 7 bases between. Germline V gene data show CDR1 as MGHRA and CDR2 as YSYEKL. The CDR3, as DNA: TGCGCCAGCAGCCAAGGGCTTTTAGAGACCCAGTACTTC. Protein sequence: CASSQGLLETQYF.

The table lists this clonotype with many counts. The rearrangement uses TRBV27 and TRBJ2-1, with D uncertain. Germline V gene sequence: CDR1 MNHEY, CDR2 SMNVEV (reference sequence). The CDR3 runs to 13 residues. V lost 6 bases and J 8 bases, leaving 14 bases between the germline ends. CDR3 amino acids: CASSPQVNYEQFF. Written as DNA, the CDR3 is TGTGCCAGCAGCCCCCAGGTTAACTATGAGCAGTTCTTC.

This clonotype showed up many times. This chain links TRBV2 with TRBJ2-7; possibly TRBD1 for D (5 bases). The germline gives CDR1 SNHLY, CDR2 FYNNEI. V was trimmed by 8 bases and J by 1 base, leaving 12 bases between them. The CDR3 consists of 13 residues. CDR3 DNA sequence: TGTGCCAGCGGACATCCAGGGTCCTACGAGCAGTACTTC. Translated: CASGHPGSYEQYF. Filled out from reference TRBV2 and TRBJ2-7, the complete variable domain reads EPEVTQTPSHQVTQMGQEVILRCVPISNHLYFYWYRQILGQKVEFLVSFYNNEISEKSEIFDDQFSVERPDGSNFTLKIRSTKLEDSAMYFCASGHPGSYEQYFGPGTRLTVT.

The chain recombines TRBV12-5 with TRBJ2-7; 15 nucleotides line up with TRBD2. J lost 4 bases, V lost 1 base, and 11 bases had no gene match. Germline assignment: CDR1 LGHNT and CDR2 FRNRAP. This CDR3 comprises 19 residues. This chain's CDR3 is CASGLALWGLAGGGYEQYF. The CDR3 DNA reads TGTGCTAGTGGTTTGGCCCTTTGGGGACTAGCGGGAGGTGGTTACGAGCAGTACTTC.

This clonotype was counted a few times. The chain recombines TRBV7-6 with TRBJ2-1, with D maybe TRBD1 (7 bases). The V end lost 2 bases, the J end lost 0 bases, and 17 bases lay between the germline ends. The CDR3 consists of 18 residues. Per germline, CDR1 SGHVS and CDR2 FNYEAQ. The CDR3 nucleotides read TGTGCCAGCAGCTTATGGGCGGCGGGACAGTTCTCCTACAATGAGCAGTTCTTC. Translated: CASSLWAAGQFSYNEQFF.

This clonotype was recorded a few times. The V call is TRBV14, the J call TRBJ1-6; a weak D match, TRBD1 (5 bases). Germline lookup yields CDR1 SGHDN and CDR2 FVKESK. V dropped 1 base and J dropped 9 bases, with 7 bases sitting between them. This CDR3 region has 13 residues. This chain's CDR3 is CASSQGGSSPLHF. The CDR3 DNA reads TGTGCCAGCAGCCAAGGGGGGTCTTCACCCCTCCACTTT.

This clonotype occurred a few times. The CDR3 reads CASRLSSGSSYNEQFF. As DNA, the CDR3 is TGCGCCAGCAGACTATCTAGCGGGAGTTCCTACAATGAGCAGTTCTTC. The chain couples TRBV10-2 to TRBJ2-1, with 10 bases lining up with TRBD2. Per germline, CDR1 WSHSY and CDR2 SAAADI. CDR3 size: 16 residues. The V and J ends lost 6 bases and 1 base, in that order; junction bases with no gene match: 6.

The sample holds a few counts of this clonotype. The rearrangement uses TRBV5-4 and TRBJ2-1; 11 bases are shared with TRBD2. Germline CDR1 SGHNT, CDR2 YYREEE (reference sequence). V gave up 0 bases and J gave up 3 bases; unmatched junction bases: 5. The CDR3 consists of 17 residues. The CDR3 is CASSLATSGNIYNEQFF. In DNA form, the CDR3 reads TGTGCCAGCAGCTTGGCGACTAGCGGGAATATCTACAATGAGCAGTTCTTC.

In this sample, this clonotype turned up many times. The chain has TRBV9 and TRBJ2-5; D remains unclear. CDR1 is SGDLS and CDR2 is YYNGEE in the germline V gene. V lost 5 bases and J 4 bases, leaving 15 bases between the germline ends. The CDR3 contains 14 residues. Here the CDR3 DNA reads TGTGCCAGCAGTGGAATCCTTACGGGAGAGACCCAGTACTTC. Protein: CASSGILTGETQYF.

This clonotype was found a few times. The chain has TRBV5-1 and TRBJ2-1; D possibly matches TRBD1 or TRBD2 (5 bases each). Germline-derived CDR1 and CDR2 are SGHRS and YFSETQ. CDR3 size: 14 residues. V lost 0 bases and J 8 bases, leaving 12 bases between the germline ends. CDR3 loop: CASSLGGTTHEQFF. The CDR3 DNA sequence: TGCGCCAGCAGCTTGGGAGGGACGACCCATGAGCAGTTCTTC. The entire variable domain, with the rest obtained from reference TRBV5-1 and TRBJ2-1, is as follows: KAGVTQTPRYLIKTRGQQVTLSCSPISGHRSVSWYQQTPGQGLQFLFEYFSETQRNKGNFPGRFSGRQFSNSRSEMNVSTLELGDSALYLCASSLGGTTHEQFFGPGTRLTVL.

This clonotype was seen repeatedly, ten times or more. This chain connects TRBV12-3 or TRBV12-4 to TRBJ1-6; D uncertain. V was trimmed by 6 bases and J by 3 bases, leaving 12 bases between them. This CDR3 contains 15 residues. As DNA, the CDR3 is TGTGCCAGCAGCCTCGGATCGGACTATAATTCACCCCTCCACTTT. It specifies CASSLGSDYNSPLHF.

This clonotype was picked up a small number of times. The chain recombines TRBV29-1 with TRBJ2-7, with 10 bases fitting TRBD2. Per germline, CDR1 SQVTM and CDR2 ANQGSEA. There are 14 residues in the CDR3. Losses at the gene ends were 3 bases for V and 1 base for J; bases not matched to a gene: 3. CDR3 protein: CSVDVAGGSYEQYF. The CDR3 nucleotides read TGCAGCGTTGATGTAGCGGGAGGATCCTACGAGCAGTACTTC.

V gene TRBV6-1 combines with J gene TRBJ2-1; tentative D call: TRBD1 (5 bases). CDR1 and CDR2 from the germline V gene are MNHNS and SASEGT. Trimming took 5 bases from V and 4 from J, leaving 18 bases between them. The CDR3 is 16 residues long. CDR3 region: CASSQGLGLEYNEQFF. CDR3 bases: TGTGCCAGCAGTCAAGGCTTGGGGCTAGAGTACAATGAGCAGTTCTTC.

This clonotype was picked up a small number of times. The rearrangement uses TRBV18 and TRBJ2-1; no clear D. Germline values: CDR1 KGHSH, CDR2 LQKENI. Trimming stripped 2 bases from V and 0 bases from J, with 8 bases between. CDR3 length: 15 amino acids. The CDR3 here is CASSPTDHSYNEQFF. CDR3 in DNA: TGTGCCAGCTCACCAACAGACCACTCCTACAATGAGCAGTTCTTC.

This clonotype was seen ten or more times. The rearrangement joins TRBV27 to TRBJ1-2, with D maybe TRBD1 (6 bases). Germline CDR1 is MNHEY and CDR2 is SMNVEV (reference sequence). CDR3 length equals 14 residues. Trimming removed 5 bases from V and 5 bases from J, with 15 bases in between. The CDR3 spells CASSLGGGLYGYTF. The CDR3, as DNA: TGTGCCAGCAGTCTCGGGGGGGGGCTTTATGGCTACACCTTC.

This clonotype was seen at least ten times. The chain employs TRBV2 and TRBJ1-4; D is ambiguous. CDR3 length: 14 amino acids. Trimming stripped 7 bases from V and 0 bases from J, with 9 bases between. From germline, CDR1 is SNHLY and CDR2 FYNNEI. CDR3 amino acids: CASTRGTTNEKLFF. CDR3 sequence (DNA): TGTGCCAGCACCCGTGGGACAACTAATGAAAAACTGTTTTTT.

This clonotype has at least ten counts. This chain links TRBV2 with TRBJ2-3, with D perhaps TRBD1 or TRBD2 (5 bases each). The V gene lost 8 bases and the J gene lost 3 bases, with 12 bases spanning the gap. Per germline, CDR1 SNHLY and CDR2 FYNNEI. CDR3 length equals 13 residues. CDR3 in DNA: TGTGCCAGCGGGGACCCCCTTACAGATACGCAGTATTTT. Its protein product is CASGDPLTDTQYF.